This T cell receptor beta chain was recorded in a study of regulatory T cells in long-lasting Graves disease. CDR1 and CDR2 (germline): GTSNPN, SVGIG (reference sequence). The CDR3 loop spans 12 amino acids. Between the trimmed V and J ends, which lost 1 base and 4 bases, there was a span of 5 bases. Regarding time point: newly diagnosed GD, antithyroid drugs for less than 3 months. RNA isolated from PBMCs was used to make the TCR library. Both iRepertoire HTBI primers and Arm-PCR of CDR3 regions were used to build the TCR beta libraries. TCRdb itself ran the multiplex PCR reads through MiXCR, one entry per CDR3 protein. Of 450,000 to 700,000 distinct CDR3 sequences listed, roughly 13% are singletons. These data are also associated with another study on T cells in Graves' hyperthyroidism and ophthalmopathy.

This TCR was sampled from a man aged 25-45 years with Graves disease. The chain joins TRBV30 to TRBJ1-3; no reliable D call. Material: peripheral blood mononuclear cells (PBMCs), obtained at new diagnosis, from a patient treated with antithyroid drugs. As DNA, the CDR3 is TGTGCCTGGAGTGCGGGCGGAAACACCATATATTTT. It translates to CAWSAGGNTIYF.